The sequence of this T cell receptor beta chain was determined in a study of cytomegalovirus exposure and HLA in healthy donors. The study ran its PCR with 60 Vbeta and 13 Jbeta primers. Per the original methods: An analysis performed later counted 60 million to 90 million unique TCR beta chains (roughly 9.9 million of them shared). The assay was immunoSEQ multiplex PCR, and TCRdb's table has in-frame clones only and misses some. V and J calls and clone size are those listed in that table; D and trimming were worked out from the DNA. The data hold 200,000 or so clones, with 65% to 85% observed a single time. Study outcomes and limitations: Follow-up analysis later connected one missense variant in DCLRE1C with trimming of TCR beta V- and J-genes. Later findings reportedly placed an Asian-associated ancestry cluster below the approximately 650-donor mean for N-insertions.

In regard to this clone: Its cognate antigen is unknown.

The length of the CDR3 is 15 residues. J was trimmed by 4 bases and V by 6 bases; bases with no gene match: 6. Germline CDR1 is MNHEY and CDR2 is SVGAGI. This TCR derives from a man aged 25-40 years in good health and CMV-seronegative. Sequenced material: PBMCs. V usage is TRBV6-5 and J usage is TRBJ2-3, with 11 nucleotides matching TRBD1. CDR3 sequence: CASSAGTGGADTQYF. The CDR3 nucleotides read TGTGCCAGCAGCGCCGGGACAGGGGGGGCAGATACGCAGTATTTT.